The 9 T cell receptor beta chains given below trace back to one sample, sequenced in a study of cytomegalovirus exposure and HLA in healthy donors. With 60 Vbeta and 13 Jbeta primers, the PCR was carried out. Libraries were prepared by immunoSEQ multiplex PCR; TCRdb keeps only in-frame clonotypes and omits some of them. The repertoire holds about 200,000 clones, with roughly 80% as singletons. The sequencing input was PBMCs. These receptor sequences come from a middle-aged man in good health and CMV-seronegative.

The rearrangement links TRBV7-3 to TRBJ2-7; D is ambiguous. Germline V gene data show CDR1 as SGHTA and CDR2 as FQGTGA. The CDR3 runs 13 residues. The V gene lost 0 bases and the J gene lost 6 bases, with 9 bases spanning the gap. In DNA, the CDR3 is TGTGCCAGCAGCTTAACGTCTACCACCGAGCAGTACTTC. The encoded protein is CASSLTSTTEQYF.

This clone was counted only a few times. This chain's CDR3 is CASSQGDRGPSRYF. The CDR3, as DNA: TGTGCCAGCAGTCAAGGGGACAGGGGCCCCTCCAGATACTTC. The chain recombines TRBV6-5 with TRBJ2-7; 10 bases agree with TRBD1. Germline CDR1 reads MNHEY; CDR2 reads SVGAGI. Trimming cost V 5 bases and J 13 bases; bases outside gene matches: 14. The CDR3 is made up of 14 amino acids.

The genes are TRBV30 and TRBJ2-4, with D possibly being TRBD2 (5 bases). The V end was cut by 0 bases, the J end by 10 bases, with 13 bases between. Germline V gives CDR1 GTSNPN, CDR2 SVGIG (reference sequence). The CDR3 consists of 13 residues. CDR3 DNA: TGTGCCTGGAGTGTCCCCCCCGGGGAGATTCAGTACTTC. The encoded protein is CAWSVPPGEIQYF.

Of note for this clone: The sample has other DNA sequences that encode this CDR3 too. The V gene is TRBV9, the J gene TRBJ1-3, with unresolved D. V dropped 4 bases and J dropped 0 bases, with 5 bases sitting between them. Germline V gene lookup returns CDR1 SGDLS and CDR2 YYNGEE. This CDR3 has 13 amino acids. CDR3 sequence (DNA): TGTGCCAGCAGCCTATACTCTGGAAACACCATATATTTT. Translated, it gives CASSLYSGNTIYF.

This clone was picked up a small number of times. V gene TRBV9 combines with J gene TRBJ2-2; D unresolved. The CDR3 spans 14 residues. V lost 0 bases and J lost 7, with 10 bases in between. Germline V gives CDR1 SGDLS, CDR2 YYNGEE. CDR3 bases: TGTGCCAGCAGCGTAGCCCTAGTAGGCGGGGAGCTGTTTTTT. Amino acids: CASSVALVGGELFF.

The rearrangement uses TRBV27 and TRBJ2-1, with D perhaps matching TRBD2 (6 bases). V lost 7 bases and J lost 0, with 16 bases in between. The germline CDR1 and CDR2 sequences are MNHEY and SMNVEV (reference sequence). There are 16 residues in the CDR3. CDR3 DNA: TGTGCCAGCACACCAACCGGGGGAAGCTCCTACAATGAGCAGTTCTTC. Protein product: CASTPTGGSSYNEQFF.

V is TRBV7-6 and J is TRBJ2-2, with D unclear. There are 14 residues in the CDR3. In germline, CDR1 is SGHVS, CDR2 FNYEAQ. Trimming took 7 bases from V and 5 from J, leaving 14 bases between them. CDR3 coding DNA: TGTGCCAGCAACCTTAGAGGTAGAACCGGGGAGCTGTTTTTT. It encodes CASNLRGRTGELFF.

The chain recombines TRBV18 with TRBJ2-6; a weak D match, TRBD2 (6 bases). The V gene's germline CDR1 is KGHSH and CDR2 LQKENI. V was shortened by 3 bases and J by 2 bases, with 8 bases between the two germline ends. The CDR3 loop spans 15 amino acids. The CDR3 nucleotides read TGTGCCAGCTCACCGTGGAGGGCTGGGGCCAACGTCCTGACTTTC. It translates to CASSPWRAGANVLTF.

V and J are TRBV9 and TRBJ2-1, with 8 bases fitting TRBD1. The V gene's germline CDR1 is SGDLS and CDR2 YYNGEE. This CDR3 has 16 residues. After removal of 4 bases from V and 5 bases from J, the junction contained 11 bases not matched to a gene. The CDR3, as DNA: TGTGCCAGCAGCTTTAGCTACAGGGGGTGGAACAATGAGCAGTTCTTC. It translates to CASSFSYRGWNNEQFF.